This TCR beta chain originates from a study of T cell responses to AZD1222 COVID-19 vaccine. The table came from immunoSEQ multiplex PCR; TCRdb's copy has only in-frame clones and leaves some out. This table holds roughly 170,000 clones, 85% to 95% found once. This CDR3 comprises 16 residues. CDR1 and CDR2 from the germline V gene are SGHNT and YENEEA. Germline trimming cut 1 base from V and 5 bases from J; bases unmatched to any gene: 7. The TCR originated in an adult who received the AZD1222 COVID-19 vaccine. The chain carries TRBV11-3 and TRBJ2-1; 8 bases map to TRBD2. The specimen was peripheral blood, collected 28 days after the second AZD1222 dose. CDR3 nucleotides: TGTGCCAGCAGCTTAGGTTCAGCGGGGGCCCACAATGAGCAGTTCTTC. It encodes CASSLGSAGAHNEQFF.